The present TCR beta chain was sequenced within a study (dated by TCRdb to 2012 to 2014). For sequencing, an Illumina Genome Analyzer IIx was employed. TCRdb took the public reads, trimmed them with fastp at Q25, ran MiXCR for clone calling and kept in-frame beta chains. Each CDR3 protein appears once, grouped with its most common genes and DNA. For this sample there are about 15,000 distinct CDR3 sequences; about 35% appear just once. The leading ten clones occupy around 16% of the sample. Based on its abundance in the sample, this clonotype is medium-sized (0.01 to 0.1%). Its antigen is still unknown. No base quality information exists; no much larger clone differs at one position. The germline V gene supplies CDR1 SQVTM and CDR2 ANQGSEA. Trimming takes 0 bases from V and 0 bases from J, and the germline ends sit 2 bases apart. Reading from cysteine to phenylalanine, the CDR3 counts 12 amino acids. Just CDR3 DNA is preserved here, 36 bases in frame from base 1.

The V gene is TRBV29-1 and the J gene is TRBJ2-5; the D gene is not confidently resolved. Sequencing input: blood. The sequence was obtained from a human donor. The encoded CDR3 is CSVEEYQETQYF. DNA sequence: TGCAGCGTTGAAGAGTACCAAGAGACCCAGTACTTC.